Reported below is one TCR beta chain. The target antigen is unknown. These data are taken from a study of T-cell memory formation after mild COVID-19. Study details: Largely, TCR clusters stayed within a single donor. Study results and limitations: Pre-infection memory held some responding clones, suggesting pre-existing cross-reactive T cells responded. Chiefly within CM and EM were the contracting CD4+ clones; CD8+ ones were within EMRA. Later expanders leaned CD4+, whereas day 15 to 85 contracting clones were balanced CD4/CD8.

MiXCR was run by TCRdb on the 5' RACE reads, yielding one entry per CDR3 protein. Counted here are more than 300,000 distinct CDR3 sequences, more than 13% occurring once; the ten biggest clones make up around 20%. V shed 9 bases and J shed 3 bases, with 9 bases lying between them. The V gene's germline CDR1 is KGHDR and CDR2 SFDVKD. This CDR3 region has 12 residues. The specimen was PBMCs or a T cell subset sorted from them (not recorded which). The sequence came from a man younger than 35 who had mild COVID-19 (a few samples of this study predate the infection). Cell type and time point are not known. The rearrangement joins TRBV24-1 to TRBJ2-3, with D uncertain. Written as DNA, the CDR3 is TGTGCCACCTCCGAGGAAACAGATACGCAGTATTTT. Translation gives CATSEETDTQYF.